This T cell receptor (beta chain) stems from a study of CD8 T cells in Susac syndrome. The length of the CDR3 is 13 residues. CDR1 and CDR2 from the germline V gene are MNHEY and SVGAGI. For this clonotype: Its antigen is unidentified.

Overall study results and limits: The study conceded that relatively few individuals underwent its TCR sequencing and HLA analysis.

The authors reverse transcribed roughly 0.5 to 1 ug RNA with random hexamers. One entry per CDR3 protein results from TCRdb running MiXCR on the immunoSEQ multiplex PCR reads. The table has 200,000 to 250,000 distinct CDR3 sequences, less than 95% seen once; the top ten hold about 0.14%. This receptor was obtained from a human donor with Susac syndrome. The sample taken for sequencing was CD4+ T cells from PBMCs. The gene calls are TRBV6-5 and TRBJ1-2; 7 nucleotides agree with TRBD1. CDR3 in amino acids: CAIHKGAGQGYTF. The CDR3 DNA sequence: TGTGCTATCCATAAGGGGGCAGGGCAAGGCTACACCTTC.